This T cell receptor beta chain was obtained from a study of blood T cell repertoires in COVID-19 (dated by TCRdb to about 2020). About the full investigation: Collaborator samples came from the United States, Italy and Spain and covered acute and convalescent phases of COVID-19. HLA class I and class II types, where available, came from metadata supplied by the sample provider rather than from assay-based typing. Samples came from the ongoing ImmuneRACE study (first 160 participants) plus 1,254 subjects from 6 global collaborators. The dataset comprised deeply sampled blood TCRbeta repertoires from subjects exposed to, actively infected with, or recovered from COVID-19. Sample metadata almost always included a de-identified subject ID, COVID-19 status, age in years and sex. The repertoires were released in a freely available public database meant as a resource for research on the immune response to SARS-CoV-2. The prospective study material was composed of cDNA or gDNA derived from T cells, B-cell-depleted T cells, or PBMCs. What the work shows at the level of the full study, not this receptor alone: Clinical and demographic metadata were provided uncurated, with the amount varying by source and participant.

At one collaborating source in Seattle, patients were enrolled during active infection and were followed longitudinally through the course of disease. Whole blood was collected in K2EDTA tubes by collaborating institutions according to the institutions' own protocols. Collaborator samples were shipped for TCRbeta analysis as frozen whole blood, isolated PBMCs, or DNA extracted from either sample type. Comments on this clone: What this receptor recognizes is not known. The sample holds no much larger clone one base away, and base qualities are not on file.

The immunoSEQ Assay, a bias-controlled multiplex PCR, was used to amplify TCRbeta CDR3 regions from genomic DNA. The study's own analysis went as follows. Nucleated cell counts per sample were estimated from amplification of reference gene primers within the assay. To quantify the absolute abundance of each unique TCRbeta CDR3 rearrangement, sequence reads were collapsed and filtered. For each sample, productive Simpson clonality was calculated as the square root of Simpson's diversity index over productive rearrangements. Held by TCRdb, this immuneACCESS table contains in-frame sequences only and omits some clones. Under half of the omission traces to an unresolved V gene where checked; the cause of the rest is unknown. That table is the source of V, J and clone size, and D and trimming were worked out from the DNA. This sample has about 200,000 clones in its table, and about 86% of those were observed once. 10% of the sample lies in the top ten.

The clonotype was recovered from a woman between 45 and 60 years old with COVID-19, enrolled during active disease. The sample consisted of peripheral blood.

The sequenced DNA: TGTGCCAGCAGTCTTGGACTAGCGGGGGGGCTCGCCTACGAGCAGTACTTC. It codes for CASSLGLAGGLAYEQYF. The chain is assembled from TRBV7-2 and TRBJ2-7; 15 central nucleotides agree with TRBD2. V is pruned by 6 bases and J by 2 bases, leaving 8 bases of the junction without a gene match. CDR1 and CDR2 are drawn from the germline V gene: SGHTA, FQGNSA. The CDR3 starts with the cysteine, ends with the phenylalanine, and has 17 residues. Just the 51-base CDR3 DNA is kept, in frame starting at base 1.